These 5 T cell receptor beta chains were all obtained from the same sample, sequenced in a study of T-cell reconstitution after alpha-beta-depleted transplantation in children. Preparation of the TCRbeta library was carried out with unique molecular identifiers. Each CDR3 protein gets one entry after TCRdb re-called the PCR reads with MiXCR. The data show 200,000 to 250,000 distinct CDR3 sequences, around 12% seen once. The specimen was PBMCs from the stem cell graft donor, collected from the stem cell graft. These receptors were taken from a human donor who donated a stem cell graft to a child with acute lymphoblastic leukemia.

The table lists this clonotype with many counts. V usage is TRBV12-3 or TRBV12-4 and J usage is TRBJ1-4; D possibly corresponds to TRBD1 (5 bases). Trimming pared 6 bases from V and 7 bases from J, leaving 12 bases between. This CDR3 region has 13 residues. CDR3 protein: CASSSGTVEKLFF. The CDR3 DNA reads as TGTGCCAGCAGCAGCGGGACGGTTGAAAAACTGTTTTTT.

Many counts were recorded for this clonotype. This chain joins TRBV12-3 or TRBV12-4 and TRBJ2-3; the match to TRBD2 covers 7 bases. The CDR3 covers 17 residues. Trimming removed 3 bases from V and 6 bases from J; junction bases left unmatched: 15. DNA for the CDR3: TGTGCCAGCAGTTTGAATCCTCAGGCGGGGGTAACGGATACGCAGTATTTT. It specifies CASSLNPQAGVTDTQYF.

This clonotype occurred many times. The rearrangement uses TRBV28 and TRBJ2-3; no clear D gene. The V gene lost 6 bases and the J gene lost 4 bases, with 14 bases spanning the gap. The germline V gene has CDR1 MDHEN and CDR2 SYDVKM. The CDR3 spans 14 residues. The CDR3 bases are TGTGCCAGCAGATTAGGGTTCGGAGCAGATACGCAGTATTTT. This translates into CASRLGFGADTQYF.

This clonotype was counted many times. CDR3 bases: TGTGCCAGCAGTTTCGCCGGGGACACTGAAGCTTTCTTT. It yields the protein CASSFAGDTEAFF. V is TRBV12-3 or TRBV12-4 and J is TRBJ1-1; D gene unclear. The V end lost 3 bases, the J end lost 3 bases, and 8 bases lay between the germline ends. This CDR3 region has 13 residues.

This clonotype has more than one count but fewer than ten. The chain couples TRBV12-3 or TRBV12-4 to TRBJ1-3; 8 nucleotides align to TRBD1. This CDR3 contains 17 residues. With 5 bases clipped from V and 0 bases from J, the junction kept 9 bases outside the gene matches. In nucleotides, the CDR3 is TGTGCCAGCAGTCCACGGACAGGGAGAAGCTCTGGAAACACCATATATTTT. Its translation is CASSPRTGRSSGNTIYF.